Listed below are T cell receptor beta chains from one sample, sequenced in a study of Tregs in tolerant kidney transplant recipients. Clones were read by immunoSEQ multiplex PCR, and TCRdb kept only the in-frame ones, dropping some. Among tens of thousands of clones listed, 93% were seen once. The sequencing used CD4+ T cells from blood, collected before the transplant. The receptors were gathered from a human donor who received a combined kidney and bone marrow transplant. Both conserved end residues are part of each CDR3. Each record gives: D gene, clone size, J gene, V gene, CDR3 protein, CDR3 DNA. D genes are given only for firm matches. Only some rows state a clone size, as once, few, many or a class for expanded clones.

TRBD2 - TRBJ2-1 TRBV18 CASSSSLAGEVEQFF TGTGCCAGCTCATCTTCACTAGCGGGAGAGGTTGAGCAGTTCTTC
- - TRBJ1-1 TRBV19 CASSTDRKNTEAFF TGTGCCAGTAGTACGGACAGAAAGAACACTGAAGCTTTCTTT
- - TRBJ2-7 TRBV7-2 CASRRWTGGGRGYEQYF TGTGCCAGCAGACGCTGGACGGGGGGCGGAAGGGGCTACGAGCAGTACTTC
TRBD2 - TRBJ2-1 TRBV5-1 CASDKRELGYNEQFF TGCGCCAGCGATAAGCGGGAGCTCGGTTACAATGAGCAGTTCTTC
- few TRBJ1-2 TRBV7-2 CASSIQGSYGYTF TGTGCCAGCAGCATACAGGGTAGCTATGGCTACACCTTC
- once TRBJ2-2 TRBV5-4 CASSLNRNTGELFF TGTGCCAGCAGCTTGAACAGAAACACCGGGGAGCTGTTTTTT
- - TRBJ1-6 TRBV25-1 CARTPDNPNSPLHF TGTGCCAGGACCCCGGACAACCCAAATTCCCCCCTCCACTTT
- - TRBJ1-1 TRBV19 CASSPFRGAEQRKAFF TGTGCCAGTAGTCCATTTCGTGGGGCAGAGCAGCGAAAAGCTTTCTTT
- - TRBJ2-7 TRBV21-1 CASSKSPPRGEQYF TGTGCCAGCAGCAAAAGCCCTCCAAGGGGTGAGCAGTACTTC
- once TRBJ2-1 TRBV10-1 CAMRVLLAVSYNEQFF TGCGCCATGCGGGTATTGTTAGCGGTCTCCTACAATGAGCAGTTCTTC
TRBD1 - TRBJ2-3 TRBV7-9 CASSLDPSGTGADTQYF TGTGCCAGCAGCTTAGATCCATCCGGGACAGGGGCAGATACGCAGTATTTT
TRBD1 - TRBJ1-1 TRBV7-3 CASSRDRGMIDEAFF TGTGCCAGCAGTAGGGACAGGGGAATGATTGATGAAGCTTTCTTT
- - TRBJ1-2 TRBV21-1 CASSKWDRGQSYTF TGTGCCAGCAGCAAATGGGACAGGGGGCAAAGCTACACCTTC
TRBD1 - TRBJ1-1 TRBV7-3 CASSPRPGGNTEAFF TGTGCCAGCAGCCCGCGGCCAGGGGGAAACACTGAAGCTTTCTTT
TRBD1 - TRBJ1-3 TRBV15 CATSRLRTGGPGNTIYF TGTGCCACCAGCAGATTAAGGACAGGGGGCCCTGGAAACACCATATATTTT
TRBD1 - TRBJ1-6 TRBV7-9 CASSFTRDRVSGSPLHF TGTGCCAGCAGCTTCACACGAGACAGGGTATCAGGGTCACCCCTCCACTTT
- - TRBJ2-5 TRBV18 CASSPFELETQYF TGTGCCAGCTCACCATTCGAACTAGAGACCCAGTACTTC
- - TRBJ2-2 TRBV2 CASRERIATTGELFF TGTGCCAGCAGGGAACGGATAGCAACTACCGGGGAGCTGTTTTTT
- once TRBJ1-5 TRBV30 CAWSKEGDQPQHF TGTGCCTGGAGTAAGGAGGGAGATCAGCCCCAGCATTTT
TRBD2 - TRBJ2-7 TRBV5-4 CASSLHRGSSYEQYF TGTGCCAGCAGCCTCCACCGCGGGAGCTCCTACGAGCAGTACTTC
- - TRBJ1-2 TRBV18 CASSQQRTDNYGYTF TGTGCCAGCTCACAGCAGCGGACAGACAACTATGGCTACACCTTC
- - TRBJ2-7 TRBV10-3 CAISESLRGSSYEQYF TGTGCCATCAGTGAGTCTTTAAGGGGTTCATCCTACGAGCAGTACTTC
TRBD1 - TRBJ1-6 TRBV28 CASSYLQGELGNSPLHF TGTGCCAGCAGTTACCTACAGGGGGAGCTCGGTAATTCCCCCCTCCACTTT
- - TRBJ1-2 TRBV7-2 CASSLMGRGGYTF TGTGCCAGCAGCTTAATGGGTAGGGGCGGCTACACCTTC
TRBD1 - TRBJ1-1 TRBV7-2 CASSSTGSVTEAFF TGTGCCAGCAGCTCGACAGGGAGTGTTACTGAAGCTTTCTTT
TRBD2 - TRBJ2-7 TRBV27 CASSLTSENHREQYF TGTGCCAGCAGTTTAACTAGCGAGAATCATCGGGAGCAGTACTTC
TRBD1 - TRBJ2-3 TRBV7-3 CASSLRVAKGQGAVRSTDTQYF TGTGCCAGCAGCCTAAGGGTAGCGAAAGGACAGGGGGCAGTCCGCTCCACAGATACGCAGTATTTT
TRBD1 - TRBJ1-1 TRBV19 CASSDRAGTGITFF TGTGCCAGTAGTGATCGCGCCGGGACAGGGATAACTTTCTTT
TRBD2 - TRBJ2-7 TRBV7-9 CASTLAESYEQYF TGTGCCAGCACTCTAGCGGAGTCCTACGAGCAGTACTTC
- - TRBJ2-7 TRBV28 CASSRKQGSGYEQYF TGTGCCAGCAGTAGAAAACAGGGTTCGGGGTACGAGCAGTACTTC
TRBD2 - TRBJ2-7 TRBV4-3 CASSQDMARVAGDEQYF TGCGCCAGCAGCCAAGATATGGCGCGGGTAGCGGGGGACGAGCAGTACTTC
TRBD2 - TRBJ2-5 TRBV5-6 CASSLVASGRETQYF TGTGCCAGCAGCTTGGTGGCTAGCGGGAGAGAGACCCAGTACTTC